A selection of T cell receptor beta chains follows, all from one sample in a study of neurological immune-mediated disorders. TCRdb re-derived calls from the 5' RACE reads in MiXCR, one entry per CDR3 protein. The sample has roughly 60,000 distinct CDR3 sequences; 3.5% to 4.5% are singletons. The sequenced sample consisted of PBMCs. These receptor sequences come from a woman in her forties or fifties with multiple sclerosis. The CDR3 runs from the conserved cysteine through the conserved F or W. Fields, in order: J gene, CDR3 length, V gene, D gene, CDR3 protein. A D gene is named only where the DNA matches it firmly.

TRBJ2-7	12	TRBV12-3/TRBV12-4	-	CASSLKSGEQYF
TRBJ1-4	15	TRBV12-3/TRBV12-4	-	CASSPDRTTNEKLFF
TRBJ1-6	16	TRBV20-1	-	CSATSSSNSYNSPLHF
TRBJ2-7	18	TRBV7-2	TRBD1	CASSLQNRGLKGSHEQYF
TRBJ2-7	15	TRBV5-5	TRBD2	CASSSSGLVSYEQYF
TRBJ2-7	13	TRBV9	TRBD1	CASSVAQGNEQYF
TRBJ2-3	11	TRBV15	-	CATSRTDTQYF
TRBJ2-1	13	TRBV7-2	TRBD1	CASSLARTGKQFF
TRBJ2-2	18	TRBV13	TRBD2	CASSPTGLAEINTGELFF
TRBJ2-7	12	TRBV20-1	-	CSARVGGVEQYF
TRBJ2-1	15	TRBV7-2	TRBD2	CASSLDGGRSDEQFF
TRBJ2-7	15	TRBV20-1	TRBD1	CSARVFRTGSYEQYF
TRBJ1-1	12	TRBV12-3/TRBV12-4	-	CASSFPREMAFF
TRBJ1-1	16	TRBV5-1	-	CASSLALRDPNTEAFF
TRBJ2-6	15	TRBV18	-	CASSPLGSGANVLTF
TRBJ1-5	15	TRBV7-2	-	CASSLTALSNQPQNF
TRBJ1-4	15	TRBV12-3/TRBV12-4	TRBD1	CASSQTGVPNEKLFF
TRBJ1-5	13	TRBV7-2	-	CASSFGSNQPQHF
TRBJ2-7	13	TRBV12-3/TRBV12-4	-	CASSLPGLYEQYF
TRBJ2-5	16	TRBV6-2/TRBV6-3	TRBD2	CASSGWTSGRAQTQYF
TRBJ2-3	13	TRBV7-3	-	CASSFKGTDTQYF
TRBJ2-7	13	TRBV3-1	-	CASSQDIGSGQYF